A selection of T cell receptor beta chains follows, all from one sample in a study of blood T cell repertoires in COVID-19. Sequenced by immunoSEQ multiplex PCR; TCRdb stores in-frame clones only, minus some. The sample consists of about 310,000 clones, approximately 87% of them appearing once. Sequencing input: peripheral blood. The receptor source for this set is a woman aged 45-65 years who had recovered from COVID-19. The CDR3 runs from the conserved cysteine through the conserved F or W. The order of the fields is D gene, J gene, clone size, V gene, CDR3 protein, CDR3 DNA. D genes are given only for firm matches. Clone size, where shown, is once, few, many, or a class for clones that have expanded.

D gene: NA
J gene: TRBJ1-1
clone size: NA
V gene: TRBV29-1
CDR3 protein: CSVEGQQNTEAFF
CDR3 DNA: TGCAGCGTTGAAGGACAACAGAACACTGAAGCTTTCTTT

D gene: NA
J gene: TRBJ2-1
clone size: few
V gene: TRBV7-8
CDR3 protein: CASSPLDFYNEQFF
CDR3 DNA: TGTGCCAGCAGCCCTCTAGACTTCTACAATGAGCAGTTCTTC

D gene: NA
J gene: TRBJ2-3
clone size: NA
V gene: TRBV9
CDR3 protein: CASSVGGGASTDTQYF
CDR3 DNA: TGTGCCAGCAGCGTAGGCGGGGGCGCAAGCACAGATACGCAGTATTTT

D gene: NA
J gene: TRBJ1-3
clone size: NA
V gene: TRBV18
CDR3 protein: CASPLAPSSGNTIYF
CDR3 DNA: TGTGCCAGCCCCCTAGCCCCCAGCTCTGGAAACACCATATATTTT

D gene: NA
J gene: TRBJ1-1
clone size: NA
V gene: TRBV9
CDR3 protein: CASSVGKNTEAFF
CDR3 DNA: TGTGCCAGCAGCGTAGGTAAGAACACTGAAGCTTTCTTT

D gene: NA
J gene: TRBJ1-2
clone size: NA
V gene: TRBV9
CDR3 protein: CASSPRRANYGYTF
CDR3 DNA: TGTGCCAGCAGCCCCCGGCGGGCTAACTATGGCTACACCTTC

D gene: NA
J gene: TRBJ1-4
clone size: NA
V gene: TRBV30
CDR3 protein: CAWSARGSKLFF
CDR3 DNA: TGTGCCTGGAGTGCCCGGGGGTCAAAACTGTTTTTT

D gene: NA
J gene: TRBJ1-1
clone size: NA
V gene: TRBV10-3
CDR3 protein: CAIRADMNTEAFF
CDR3 DNA: TGTGCCATCAGGGCGGACATGAACACTGAAGCTTTCTTT

D gene: TRBD1
J gene: TRBJ1-1
clone size: NA
V gene: TRBV19
CDR3 protein: CASKEGARNTEAFF
CDR3 DNA: TGTGCCAGTAAGGAGGGGGCAAGAAACACTGAAGCTTTCTTT

D gene: TRBD1
J gene: TRBJ1-1
clone size: NA
V gene: TRBV4-1
CDR3 protein: CASSQRPDRLNTEAFF
CDR3 DNA: TGCGCCAGCAGCCAACGGCCGGACAGGCTGAACACTGAAGCTTTCTTT

D gene: NA
J gene: TRBJ1-5
clone size: once
V gene: TRBV6-6
CDR3 protein: CASSYPEINQPQHF
CDR3 DNA: TGTGCCAGCAGTTACCCGGAGATCAATCAGCCCCAGCATTTT

D gene: TRBD1
J gene: TRBJ2-3
clone size: NA
V gene: TRBV19
CDR3 protein: CASRRTGGYADTQYF
CDR3 DNA: TGTGCCAGTCGTAGGACAGGGGGTTACGCAGATACGCAGTATTTT

D gene: NA
J gene: TRBJ2-7
clone size: NA
V gene: TRBV29-1
CDR3 protein: CSVVRGPLPSSYEQYF
CDR3 DNA: TGCAGCGTTGTAAGGGGTCCCCTCCCAAGCTCCTACGAGCAGTACTTC

D gene: NA
J gene: TRBJ2-7
clone size: NA
V gene: TRBV5-1
CDR3 protein: CASRGAGDEQYF
CDR3 DNA: TGCGCCAGCAGGGGGGCCGGGGACGAGCAGTACTTC

D gene: NA
J gene: TRBJ2-4
clone size: NA
V gene: TRBV4-3
CDR3 protein: CASSQGTGSALEVQYF
CDR3 DNA: TGCGCCAGCAGCCAGGGCACAGGGTCTGCGCTTGAAGTTCAGTACTTC

D gene: TRBD2
J gene: TRBJ2-7
clone size: NA
V gene: TRBV6-2/TRBV6-3
CDR3 protein: CASSYHGLAESDEQYF
CDR3 DNA: TGTGCCAGCAGTTATCACGGACTAGCAGAAAGCGACGAGCAGTACTTC

D gene: NA
J gene: TRBJ1-1
clone size: NA
V gene: TRBV12-3/TRBV12-4
CDR3 protein: CASSLEFRVAFF
CDR3 DNA: TGTGCCAGCAGTTTAGAGTTCCGCGTCGCTTTCTTT

D gene: NA
J gene: TRBJ2-7
clone size: NA
V gene: TRBV5-1
CDR3 protein: CASNPGTPSSYEQYF
CDR3 DNA: TGCGCCAGCAACCCCGGGACACCGAGCTCCTACGAGCAGTACTTC

D gene: TRBD2
J gene: TRBJ2-3
clone size: NA
V gene: TRBV6-5
CDR3 protein: CASTQLAGGSDTQYF
CDR3 DNA: TGTGCCAGCACCCAACTAGCGGGAGGTTCCGATACGCAGTATTTT

D gene: NA
J gene: TRBJ2-3
clone size: NA
V gene: TRBV6-2/TRBV6-3
CDR3 protein: CASSYRSVDTQYF
CDR3 DNA: TGTGCCAGCAGTTACCGCTCAGTAGATACGCAGTATTTT

D gene: NA
J gene: TRBJ1-4
clone size: once
V gene: TRBV5-1
CDR3 protein: CASSPLPGQEVEKLFF
CDR3 DNA: TGCGCCAGCAGCCCCTTACCGGGACAAGAAGTTGAAAAACTGTTTTTT

D gene: NA
J gene: TRBJ1-5
clone size: NA
V gene: TRBV5-6
CDR3 protein: CASSPAGFRQPQHF
CDR3 DNA: TGTGCCAGCAGCCCTGCAGGGTTTAGGCAGCCCCAGCATTTT

D gene: TRBD1
J gene: TRBJ1-2
clone size: NA
V gene: TRBV6-5
CDR3 protein: CASSYYSTGGYGYTF
CDR3 DNA: TGTGCCAGCAGTTACTACTCAACAGGGGGCTATGGCTACACCTTC

D gene: TRBD2
J gene: TRBJ2-3
clone size: NA
V gene: TRBV3-1/TRBV3-2
CDR3 protein: CASSQTGTSGDTQYF
CDR3 DNA: TGTGCCAGCAGCCAGACCGGGACTAGCGGGGATACGCAGTATTTT

D gene: TRBD2
J gene: TRBJ2-3
clone size: NA
V gene: TRBV10-3
CDR3 protein: CAISSSGRKDTQYF
CDR3 DNA: TGTGCCATCAGCTCTAGCGGGAGGAAAGATACGCAGTATTTT

D gene: NA
J gene: TRBJ1-1
clone size: NA
V gene: TRBV5-8
CDR3 protein: CASSLGTVPNTEAFF
CDR3 DNA: TGTGCCAGCAGCTTGGGTACGGTCCCGAACACTGAAGCTTTCTTT

D gene: NA
J gene: TRBJ1-1
clone size: NA
V gene: TRBV15
CDR3 protein: CATSGRARTEAFF
CDR3 DNA: TGTGCCACCAGCGGCAGGGCGAGAACTGAAGCTTTCTTT

D gene: NA
J gene: TRBJ1-5
clone size: NA
V gene: TRBV15
CDR3 protein: CATSRDRPRVGQPQHF
CDR3 DNA: TGTGCCACCAGCAGAGATCGACCCAGGGTAGGACAGCCCCAGCATTTT

D gene: TRBD1
J gene: TRBJ1-5
clone size: NA
V gene: TRBV27
CDR3 protein: CASSSDRGHQPQHF
CDR3 DNA: TGTGCCAGCAGTTCGGACAGGGGGCATCAGCCCCAGCATTTT

D gene: NA
J gene: TRBJ2-1
clone size: NA
V gene: TRBV7-2
CDR3 protein: CASSPWRSLTNEQFF
CDR3 DNA: TGTGCCAGCTCGCCGTGGCGCTCACTAACCAATGAGCAGTTCTTC

D gene: NA
J gene: TRBJ1-1
clone size: NA
V gene: TRBV15
CDR3 protein: CATSSRQALNTEAFF
CDR3 DNA: TGTGCCACCAGCAGTAGACAGGCATTGAACACTGAAGCTTTCTTT

D gene: NA
J gene: TRBJ2-6
clone size: NA
V gene: TRBV21-1
CDR3 protein: CASSQEGPGQASSGANVLTF
CDR3 DNA: TGTGCCAGCAGCCAGGAGGGGCCGGGACAGGCCTCGTCTGGGGCCAACGTCCTGACTTTC

D gene: TRBD2
J gene: TRBJ2-3
clone size: NA
V gene: TRBV11-2
CDR3 protein: CASSLWGLAISTDTQYF
CDR3 DNA: TGTGCCAGCAGCTTATGGGGACTAGCGATTAGCACAGATACGCAGTATTTT

D gene: NA
J gene: TRBJ1-2
clone size: NA
V gene: TRBV3-1/TRBV3-2
CDR3 protein: CASSQDFRVLRDFYGYTF
CDR3 DNA: TGTGCCAGCAGCCAAGATTTCAGGGTTTTGAGGGACTTCTATGGCTACACCTTC

D gene: TRBD2
J gene: TRBJ2-3
clone size: NA
V gene: TRBV7-3
CDR3 protein: CASSDQSLAGFGDTQYF
CDR3 DNA: TGTGCCAGCAGCGACCAATCACTAGCGGGTTTCGGGGATACGCAGTATTTT

D gene: NA
J gene: TRBJ1-3
clone size: NA
V gene: TRBV5-6
CDR3 protein: CASSFYRQSTLSSGNTIYF
CDR3 DNA: TGTGCCAGCAGCTTCTACAGGCAAAGCACTCTCTCCTCTGGAAACACCATATATTTT